The 21 T cell receptor beta chains below were found in one sample sequenced in a study of vaccination and CD4 T cells after COVID-19. Scientists ran DNA taken from cultured CD4+ T cells through the Oncomine TCR Beta short-read assay for sequencing. Once CD4+ T cells had been cultured, genomic DNA was extracted from them. One entry per CDR3 protein, called by TCRdb with MiXCR from the PCR reads. The sample has under 10,000 distinct CDR3 sequences; roughly a third are singletons. Sample treatment: approximately nine-day PBMC culture with coronavirus spike peptide pools or control peptides (ViraFEST assay). Gathering of the CD4+ T cells, from the unexposed donor, took place before the COVID-19 pandemic (2011-2018). Antigen specificity for these receptors is unknown. What was sequenced was CD4+ T cells from blood, cultured in vitro. The source is a human donor in good health.

The J gene is TRBJ1-5, the V gene TRBV6-2 or TRBV6-3, with TRBD1 matching 7 bases. The germline V gene has CDR1 MNHEY and CDR2 SVGEGT. This CDR3 contains 13 residues. CDR3 coding DNA: TGTGCACACACCAGGGGGGGTGGGCAGCCCCAGCATTTT. Amino acids: CAHTRGGGQPQHF.

The chain uses TRBV6-1 and TRBJ1-1; D ambiguous. CDR3 length equals 15 residues. CDR1 is MNHNS and CDR2 is SASEGT in the germline V gene. The V end lost 5 bases, the J end lost 1 base, and 14 bases lay between the germline ends. CDR3 DNA sequence: TGTGCCAGCAGTCGACGGAAATTGACGAACACTGAAGCTTTCTTT. This translates into CASSRRKLTNTEAFF.

This chain connects TRBV20-1 to TRBJ2-2; 15 bases are shared with TRBD2. V shed 2 bases, J shed 4 bases, and the junction held 8 bases outside the gene matches. This CDR3 region has 18 residues. Germline V lookup: CDR1 DFQATT, CDR2 SNEGSKA (reference sequence). CDR3 sequence reads: CSARRPGLAGGGTGELFF. CDR3 nucleotide sequence: TGCAGTGCTAGACGCCCGGGACTAGCGGGAGGTGGCACCGGGGAGCTGTTTTTT.

This chain uses TRBV18 with TRBJ2-7; no clear D gene. The CDR3 extends over 16 amino acids. Germline V gene sequence: CDR1 KGHSH, CDR2 LQKENI. With 1 base removed from V and 5 bases from J, the gap between germline ends came to 18 bases. In DNA, the CDR3 is TGTGCCAGCTCACCACTCTGGGATCCCCGGTTGGACGAGCAGTACTTC. Protein product: CASSPLWDPRLDEQYF.

The rearrangement uses TRBV7-8 and TRBJ2-1; 8 nucleotides align to TRBD2. Germline V gives CDR1 SGHVS, CDR2 FQNEAQ. J was trimmed by 4 bases and V by 8 bases; bases with no gene match: 22. The CDR3 has 19 amino acids. The CDR3 here is CASRRPGASGHMVYNEQFF. In DNA, the CDR3 is TGTGCCAGCCGCCGACCCGGGGCTAGCGGGCATATGGTGTACAATGAGCAGTTCTTC.

The chain combines TRBV5-4 with TRBJ2-2; 10 bases fit TRBD1. This CDR3 spans 16 amino acids. Trimming at V came to 4 bases and at J to 6 bases, leaving 9 bases not matched to a gene. Germline-derived CDR1 and CDR2 are SGHNT and YYREEE (reference sequence). Here the CDR3 reads CASSTRQGAGSGELFF. The CDR3 DNA sequence: TGTGCCAGCAGCACTCGACAGGGGGCGGGGTCCGGGGAGCTGTTTTTT.

This clonotype occurred a few times. This rearrangement joins TRBV19 to TRBJ2-7, with 11 bases matching TRBD1. The V segment lost 3 bases and the J segment 6 bases; nucleotides outside the gene matches: 7. Germline V gene sequence: CDR1 LNHDA, CDR2 SQIVND (reference sequence). The CDR3 contains 15 residues. Written as DNA, the CDR3 is TGTGCCAGTAGTATTCTAGGACAGGGGGCGGCCGAGCAGTACTTC. Its protein is CASSILGQGAAEQYF.

The chain has TRBV30 and TRBJ2-3, with D possibly being TRBD1 (6 bases). Trimming stripped 1 base from V and 4 bases from J, with 15 bases between. The germline gives CDR1 GTSNPN, CDR2 SVGIG (reference sequence). The CDR3 length is 15 residues. The CDR3 reads CAWSGGHLLADTQYF. The CDR3 DNA reads TGTGCCTGGAGTGGGGGACACCTCCTTGCAGATACGCAGTATTTT.

This clonotype has just one count. The chain links TRBV18 to TRBJ2-3; TRBD2 matches 10 bases. CDR1 and CDR2 from the germline V gene are KGHSH and LQKENI. The CDR3 runs to 16 residues. The V and J ends lost 3 bases and 5 bases, in that order; junction bases with no gene match: 8. CDR3 nucleotide sequence: TGTGCCAGCTCACCCCGAGCGGGAGGGCCGGGAGATACGCAGTATTTT. Its translation is CASSPRAGGPGDTQYF.

This sequence joins TRBV24-1 and TRBJ2-3; TRBD1 matches at 7 bases. Germline lookup yields CDR1 KGHDR and CDR2 SFDVKD. The CDR3 is made up of 15 amino acids. V was clipped by 3 bases and J by 1 base; unmatched bases: 3. The CDR3 protein is CATSDLGQGTDTQYF. Here the CDR3 DNA reads TGTGCCACCAGTGATCTCGGACAGGGCACAGATACGCAGTATTTT.

The chain couples TRBV6-1 to TRBJ2-1; 7 positions match TRBD1. The V segment lost 4 bases and the J segment 10 bases; nucleotides outside the gene matches: 10. The CDR3 runs to 14 residues. CDR1 is MNHNS, CDR2 SASEGT, per germline. The CDR3 loop is CASSGQGRTREQFF. The CDR3 coding sequence is TGTGCCAGCAGTGGACAGGGTCGTACGCGGGAGCAGTTCTTC.

This chain joins TRBV7-9 and TRBJ1-1; D unclear. In germline, CDR1 is SEHNR, CDR2 FQNEAQ (reference sequence). Between the trimmed V and J ends, which lost 5 bases and 4 bases, there was a span of 11 bases. This CDR3 has 13 residues. The chain's CDR3 is CASSHDISTEAFF. The CDR3 coding sequence is TGTGCCAGCAGCCACGACATATCCACTGAAGCTTTCTTT.

This sequence joins TRBV6-1 and TRBJ2-7, with D possibly TRBD2 on 5 matching bases. The CDR3 is 13 residues long. The germline V gene encodes CDR1 MNHNS and CDR2 SASEGT. V was clipped by 7 bases and J by 0 bases, with 10 bases between them. CDR3 in amino acids: CASTQRSSYEQYF. CDR3 nucleotides: TGTGCCAGCACACAGCGGAGCTCCTACGAGCAGTACTTC.

This sequence joins TRBV10-3 and TRBJ2-1; no definite D call. CDR3 length: 15 residues. The V end was cut by 2 bases, the J end by 7 bases, with 15 bases between. In germline, CDR1 is ENHRY, CDR2 SYGVKD. CDR3 region: CAISERSTRVNEQFF. The CDR3 DNA sequence: TGTGCCATCAGTGAGCGGTCGACAAGGGTTAATGAGCAGTTCTTC.

This clonotype was detected only a few times. Here the CDR3 DNA reads TGTGCCAGCAGTGACCGCTTGGCGGGAGTAAATGAGCAGTTCTTC. Encoded protein: CASSDRLAGVNEQFF. The chain recombines TRBV6-1 with TRBJ2-1, with 7 positions matching TRBD2. The V gene end was trimmed by 3 bases and the J gene end by 7 bases; junction bases not matched to a gene: 9. Germline V gene sequence: CDR1 MNHNS, CDR2 SASEGT. The CDR3 is 15 amino acids.

This clonotype showed up just once. The V and J genes are TRBV28 and TRBJ2-5; a possible D gene is TRBD1 (7 bases). The germline V gene has CDR1 MDHEN and CDR2 SYDVKM. V was pared by 7 bases and J by 4 bases, with 10 bases between. The CDR3 sequence is 12 residues long. CDR3 protein: CASKQGGETQYF. Here the CDR3 DNA reads TGTGCCAGCAAGCAGGGGGGAGAGACCCAGTACTTC.

This clonotype was seen only a few times. The chain has TRBV20-1 and TRBJ2-7, with no clear D. V was clipped by 0 bases and J by 3 bases, with 15 bases between them. Germline V gives CDR1 DFQATT, CDR2 SNEGSKA (reference sequence). The CDR3 sequence is 15 residues long. As DNA, the CDR3 is TGCAGTGCTAGAGACCCAGCCCCCTCGCGCTACGAGCAGTACTTC. Translating it yields CSARDPAPSRYEQYF.

The CDR3 region has the DNA TGTGCCAGCAGCTTAGTCGGCTGGAACACCGGGGAGCTGTTTTTT. Amino acid sequence: CASSLVGWNTGELFF. The V and J genes are TRBV7-8 and TRBJ2-2; D is uncertain. Trimming shortened V by 1 base and J by 1 base, and 7 bases separated the two germline ends. From germline, CDR1 is SGHVS and CDR2 FQNEAQ. This CDR3 contains 15 residues.

This clonotype has only one observation. V gene TRBV5-4 combines with J gene TRBJ1-2; D uncertain. Trimming shortened V by 5 bases and J by 8 bases, and 16 bases separated the two germline ends. Germline assignment: CDR1 SGHNT and CDR2 YYREEE (reference sequence). The CDR3 length is 13 residues. CDR3 in amino acids: CASSYGPAGGYTF. The CDR3 nucleotides are TGTGCCAGCAGTTACGGACCCGCCGGAGGCTACACCTTC.

The J gene is TRBJ2-7, the V gene TRBV2; D ambiguous. Germline V CDR1 and CDR2: SNHLY, FYNNEI. Between the trimmed V and J ends, which lost 3 bases and 4 bases, there was a span of 19 bases. This CDR3 is built from 16 residues. CDR3 DNA: TGTGCCAGCAGTGACCCACCGGGTTATAGATTATACGAGCAGTACTTC. It specifies CASSDPPGYRLYEQYF.

This clonotype was counted only a few times. This chain connects TRBV6-2 or TRBV6-3 to TRBJ2-3; D unclear. Per the germline V gene, CDR1 is MNHEY and CDR2 is SVGEGT. CDR3 length: 16 amino acids. Trimming took off 2 bases at V and 0 bases at J, with 12 bases between the two ends. DNA of the CDR3: TGTGCCAGCAGTTACGGGGTGGGCACTAGCACAGATACGCAGTATTTT. It specifies CASSYGVGTSTDTQYF.